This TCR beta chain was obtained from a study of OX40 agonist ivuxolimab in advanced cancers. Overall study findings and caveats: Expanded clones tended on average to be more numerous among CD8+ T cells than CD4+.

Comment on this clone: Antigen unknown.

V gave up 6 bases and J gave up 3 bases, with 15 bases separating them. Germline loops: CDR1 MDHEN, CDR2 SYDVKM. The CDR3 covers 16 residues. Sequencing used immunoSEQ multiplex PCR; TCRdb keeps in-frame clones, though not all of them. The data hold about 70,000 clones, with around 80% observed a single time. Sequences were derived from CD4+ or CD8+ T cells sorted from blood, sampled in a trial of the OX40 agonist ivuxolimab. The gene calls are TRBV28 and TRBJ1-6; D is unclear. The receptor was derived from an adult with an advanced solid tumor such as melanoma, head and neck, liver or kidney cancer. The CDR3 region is CASRGLSIFYNSPLHF. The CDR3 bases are TGTGCCAGCAGAGGACTGAGCATATTCTATAATTCACCCCTCCACTTT.